Sequencing of this TCR beta chain was carried out in a study of blood T cell repertoires in COVID-19. V was pared by 5 bases and J by 1 base, with 3 bases of the junction left unmatched. The CDR3 is made up of 14 amino acids. The germline gives CDR1 SQVTM, CDR2 ANQGSEA. As handled by the study authors: Estimated nucleated cell counts came from reference gene primer amplification. Using immunoSEQ multiplex PCR, the repertoire was profiled, and TCRdb retains in-frame clones only, with some absent. The V and J calls and clone size were taken over from that table, and D and trimming were inferred from the DNA. The table includes approximately 98,000 clones, around 85% detected once.

The chain links TRBV29-1 to TRBJ2-3, with 10 bases matching TRBD2. The sequence was collected from a woman of 80 years or more with acute or convalescent COVID-19. Sequenced input: peripheral blood. Written as DNA, the CDR3 is TGCAGCGTTAGCGGGGGGGCGGGCACAGATACGCAGTATTTT. Its protein is CSVSGGAGTDTQYF.